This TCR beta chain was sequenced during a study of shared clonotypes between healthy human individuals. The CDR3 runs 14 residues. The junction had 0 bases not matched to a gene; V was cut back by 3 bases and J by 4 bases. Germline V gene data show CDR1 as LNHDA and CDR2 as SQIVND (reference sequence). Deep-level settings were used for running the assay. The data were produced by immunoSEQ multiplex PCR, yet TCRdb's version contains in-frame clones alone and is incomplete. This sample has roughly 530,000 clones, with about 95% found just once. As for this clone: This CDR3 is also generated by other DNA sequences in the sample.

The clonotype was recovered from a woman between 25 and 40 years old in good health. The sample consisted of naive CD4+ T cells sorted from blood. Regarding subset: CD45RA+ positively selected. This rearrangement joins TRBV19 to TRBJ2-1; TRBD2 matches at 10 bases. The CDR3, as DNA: TGTGCCAGTAGTATGGGACTAGCGTACAATGAGCAGTTCTTC. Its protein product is CASSMGLAYNEQFF.